This TCR beta chain stems from a study of cytomegalovirus exposure and HLA in healthy donors. General study points: Another analysis was done later, and it associated 16,951 TCR beta sequences with HLA alleles at 0.05 false discovery rate. Roughly uniform sequencing depth across donors was assumed, possibly incorrectly.

Comment on this clone: Antigen specificity is unknown.

There are 15 residues in the CDR3. Germline lookup yields CDR1 SEHNR and CDR2 FQNEAQ (reference sequence). Losses at the gene ends were 5 bases for V and 7 bases for J; bases not matched to a gene: 10. The study ran its PCR with 60 Vbeta and 13 Jbeta primers. The assay was immunoSEQ multiplex PCR, and TCRdb's table has in-frame clones only and misses some. Here the sample spans some 140,000 clones, about 80% being singletons. This sequence originates from a man aged 35-49 years in good health and CMV-seropositive. J is TRBJ2-7 and V is TRBV7-9, with 11 positions matching TRBD2. The specimen was PBMCs. The DNA for the CDR3 is TGTGCCAGCAGCCCAAAGGGGCTAGCGGGAGGAGAGCAGTACTTC. Protein: CASSPKGLAGGEQYF.